A single sample gave rise to the 25 T cell receptor beta chains below, sequenced in a study of T cells in Graves' hyperthyroidism and ophthalmopathy. There were TCR beta CDR3 regions amplified from RNA transcripts. TCR CDR3 regions were first amplified by RT-PCR with HTBI primers. TCRdb used MiXCR to reprocess the multiplex PCR reads, holding one entry per CDR3 protein. The sample lists about 690,000 distinct CDR3 sequences, about 18% occurring once. Sequences were obtained from blood. These receptors all stem from a man aged 45-60 years with Graves' hyperthyroidism.

This clonotype was seen ten or more times. The V call is TRBV7-3, the J call TRBJ1-6, with 7 nucleotides matching TRBD1. J gave up 9 bases and V 2 bases, and 4 bases lay outside the gene matches. The CDR3 totals 14 residues. CDR1 and CDR2 (germline): SGHTA, FQGTGA. CDR3 sequence: CASSLGQEISPLHF. The CDR3 region has the DNA TGTGCCAGCAGCTTAGGACAGGAGATTTCACCCCTCCACTTT.

This clonotype was recorded at least ten times. The CDR3 DNA follows: TGTGCCAGCAGAGAACAGGCCGGCCTTGGAAACACCATATATTTT. As protein: CASREQAGLGNTIYF. The chain employs TRBV12-3 or TRBV12-4 and TRBJ1-3, with TRBD1 as a possible D gene (5 bases). The CDR3 has 15 residues. V was shortened by 6 bases and J by 3 bases, with 15 bases between the two germline ends.

V gene TRBV14 combines with J gene TRBJ2-5; D is unclear. This CDR3 has 13 amino acids. Deletions cut 0 bases from V and 4 bases from J, with 6 bases between. Germline lookup yields CDR1 SGHDN and CDR2 FVKESK. CDR3 sequence reads: CASSQDLIETQYF. For the CDR3, the DNA is TGTGCCAGCAGCCAAGATCTGATAGAGACCCAGTACTTC.

The chain carries TRBV30 and TRBJ2-3; weak D call: TRBD1 (6 bases). Germline V gene sequence: CDR1 GTSNPN, CDR2 SVGIG (reference sequence). CDR3 length equals 14 residues. V was trimmed by 8 bases and J by 4 bases, leaving 19 bases between them. The CDR3 sequence: CARTGTPYADTQYF. The CDR3 bases are TGTGCCCGAACCGGGACACCTTACGCAGATACGCAGTATTTT.

At least ten counts were recorded for this clonotype. The chain combines TRBV28 with TRBJ2-7; 7 positions match TRBD1. J lost 4 bases, V lost 5 bases, and 8 bases had no gene match. The CDR3 loop spans 14 amino acids. CDR1 and CDR2 from the germline V gene are MDHEN and SYDVKM. The CDR3 loop is CASSVYPGGYEQYF. The CDR3 DNA is TGTGCCAGCAGTGTTTATCCAGGGGGATACGAGCAGTACTTC.

Many counts were recorded for this clonotype. The gene calls are TRBV3-1 and TRBJ2-5; TRBD1 aligns across 7 bases. The CDR3 length is 13 residues. V trimming: 4 bases; J trimming: 4 bases; junction bases outside the gene matches: 3. Germline-derived CDR1 and CDR2 are LGHDT and YNNKEL (reference sequence). Here the CDR3 DNA reads TGTGCCAGCAGCCCTAGGACAGGAGAGACCCAGTACTTC. This codes for CASSPRTGETQYF.

This clonotype was observed many times. The J gene is TRBJ2-5, the V gene TRBV11-2, with D hard to call. CDR1 and CDR2 from the germline V gene are SGHAT and FQNNGV. With 0 bases removed from V and 4 bases from J, the gap between germline ends came to 3 bases. The CDR3 covers 12 residues. In DNA form, the CDR3 reads TGTGCCAGCAGCTTAGATCGAGAGACCCAGTACTTC. Encoded protein: CASSLDRETQYF.

This chain connects TRBV9 to TRBJ2-1; the match to TRBD2 covers 11 bases. V trimming: 1 base; J trimming: 7 bases; junction bases outside the gene matches: 7. The CDR3 extends over 16 amino acids. From germline, CDR1 is SGDLS and CDR2 YYNGEE. CDR3 region: CASSVWGSGRGNEQFF. CDR3 nucleotide sequence: TGTGCCAGCAGCGTATGGGGTAGCGGGAGGGGAAATGAGCAGTTCTTC.

This clonotype was observed at least ten times. This chain uses TRBV2 with TRBJ2-2; D gene uncertain. This CDR3 region has 15 residues. The V gene lost 1 base and the J gene lost 4 bases, with 10 bases spanning the gap. In germline, CDR1 is SNHLY, CDR2 FYNNEI. The CDR3 DNA reads as TGTGCCAGCAGTGAAGGGACCCTGAGCACCGGGGAGCTGTTTTTT. It is translated as CASSEGTLSTGELFF. The whole variable domain, filled in from reference TRBV2 and TRBJ2-2, reads EPEVTQTPSHQVTQMGQEVILRCVPISNHLYFYWYRQILGQKVEFLVSFYNNEISEKSEIFDDQFSVERPDGSNFTLKIRSTKLEDSAMYFCASSEGTLSTGELFFGEGSRLTVL.

In its sample, this clonotype was seen many times. The CDR3 loop is CSGKGDLGTEAFF. CDR3 sequence (DNA): TGCAGCGGAAAAGGGGATCTGGGCACTGAAGCTTTCTTT. The genes are TRBV29-1 and TRBJ1-1; TRBD1 might be the D (5 bases). CDR1 is SQVTM, CDR2 ANQGSEA, per germline. V was pared by 7 bases and J by 4 bases, with 16 bases between. The CDR3 contains 13 residues.

Note on this clonotype: A read error is possible here, since a much larger clone lies one base away. This chain joins TRBV30 and TRBJ2-2; tentatively, D is TRBD1 (5 bases). The CDR3 loop spans 15 amino acids. CDR1 and CDR2 (germline): GTSNPN, SVGIG (reference sequence). Trimming left V 8 bases short and J 6 bases short, with 22 bases between. Written as DNA, the CDR3 is TGTGCCCGGAATTTGGACACGCTGGGGCCCGGGGAGCTGTTTTTT. It translates to CARNLDTLGPGELFF.

The rearrangement links TRBV28 to TRBJ2-2; TRBD1 matches 7 bases. Germline CDR1 MDHEN, CDR2 SYDVKM. V dropped 7 bases and J dropped 6; count of bases not matched to a gene: 11. CDR3 size: 15 residues. CDR3 sequence: CASTLPQGTAGELFF. In DNA, the CDR3 is TGTGCCAGCACCCTACCACAGGGGACGGCCGGGGAGCTGTTTTTT.

This clonotype was found many times. J is TRBJ2-2 and V is TRBV28; D possibly corresponds to TRBD2 (6 bases). There are 14 residues in the CDR3. Trimming removed 6 bases from V and 7 bases from J, with 15 bases in between. Looked up from germline, CDR1 is MDHEN and CDR2 is SYDVKM. The CDR3 loop is CASSTPRRGGELFF. The CDR3 coding sequence is TGTGCCAGCAGCACCCCCCGGCGGGGCGGGGAGCTGTTTTTT.

The chain joins TRBV19 to TRBJ2-7, with 10 bases fitting TRBD2. There are 15 residues in the CDR3. Losses at the gene ends were 3 bases for V and 2 bases for J; bases not matched to a gene: 4. Germline CDR1 is LNHDA and CDR2 is SQIVND (reference sequence). CDR3 sequence reads: CASSMYSGRAYEQYF. The CDR3 DNA reads as TGTGCCAGTAGTATGTACAGCGGGAGGGCCTACGAGCAGTACTTC.

There are many counts of this clonotype. The chain is built from TRBV2 and TRBJ2-3; 9 nucleotides align to TRBD2. The CDR3 sequence is 14 residues long. Germline V gene data show CDR1 as SNHLY and CDR2 as FYNNEI. Trimming removed 6 bases from V and 11 bases from J; junction bases left unmatched: 12. CDR3 protein: CASSAQGAGGRQYF. In DNA form, the CDR3 reads TGTGCCAGCAGCGCCCAGGGAGCGGGAGGCAGGCAGTATTTT.

This chain joins TRBV19 and TRBJ1-2; D is undetermined. V shed 5 bases and J shed 2 bases, with 18 bases lying between them. From germline, CDR1 is LNHDA and CDR2 SQIVND (reference sequence). This CDR3 spans 16 amino acids. CDR3 coding DNA: TGTGCCAGTAGTCTCGACGCCGCCGGGCCCAACTATGGCTACACCTTC. Amino acid sequence: CASSLDAAGPNYGYTF.

A remark on this clonotype: A read error may be the cause here, since a much bigger clone is one base away. This chain links TRBV28 with TRBJ1-2; TRBD1 might be the D (6 bases). V lost 8 bases, J lost 5 bases, and 12 bases lay in between. In germline, CDR1 is MDHEN, CDR2 SYDVKM. CDR3 length equals 12 residues. CDR3 nucleotides: TGTGCCAGCGGGGGGGCGATTTATGGCTACACCTTC. Protein: CASGGAIYGYTF.

Ten or more counts support this clonotype. The CDR3 reads CASSKGSTEAFF. CDR3 nucleotide sequence: TGTGCCAGCAGTAAGGGGAGCACTGAAGCTTTCTTT. The J gene is TRBJ1-1, the V gene TRBV28; D perhaps matches TRBD1 (5 bases). CDR3 size: 12 residues. Germline-derived CDR1 and CDR2 are MDHEN and SYDVKM. The ends were cut back, 5 bases at V and 4 bases at J, with 8 bases in the middle. Supplemented by reference TRBV28 and TRBJ1-1, the full variable domain reads DVKVTQSSRYLVKRTGEKVFLECVQDMDHENMFWYRQDPGLGLRLIYFSYDVKMKEKGDIPEGYSVSREKKERFSLILESASTNQTSMYLCASSKGSTEAFFGQGTRLTVV.

Regarding this clonotype: Mismatch with germline at one junction end may stem from a read error. The V call is TRBV3-1, the J call TRBJ2-1, with 14 bases lining up with TRBD2. Germline V gene lookup returns CDR1 LGHDT and CDR2 YNNKEL (reference sequence). CDR3 length: 16 amino acids. The CDR3: CVSSQGLAGAYNEQFF. CDR3 nucleotide sequence: TGTGTCAGCAGCCAGGGACTAGCGGGAGCTTACAATGAGCAGTTCTTC.

The chain employs TRBV7-3 and TRBJ2-1; 7 positions agree with TRBD1. J was trimmed by 9 bases and V by 4 bases; bases with no gene match: 12. Germline loops: CDR1 SGHTA, CDR2 FQGTGA. CDR3 length equals 15 residues. The CDR3 bases are TGTGCCAGCAGCTCGGTACTGACAGGGACGAGTGAGCAGTTCTTC. It specifies CASSSVLTGTSEQFF. Based on the CDR3 plus reference TRBV7-3 and TRBJ2-1, the full variable domain is GAGVSQTPSNKVTEKGKYVELRCDPISGHTALYWYRQSLGQGPEFLIYFQGTGAADDSGLPNDRFFAVRPEGSVSTLKIQRTERGDSAVYLCASSSVLTGTSEQFFGPGTRLTVL.

This clonotype was seen at least ten times. The chain links TRBV27 to TRBJ1-2; D is possibly TRBD1 (5 bases). Germline V gives CDR1 MNHEY, CDR2 SMNVEV (reference sequence). The CDR3 contains 11 residues. V was clipped by 6 bases and J by 8 bases, with 10 bases between them. CDR3 residues: CASRRGDGYTF. CDR3 DNA sequence: TGTGCCAGCAGAAGAGGGGACGGCTACACCTTC.

This clonotype was found many times. CDR3 sequence reads: CATSDLEGPYNEQFF. CDR3 bases: TGTGCCACCAGTGATTTGGAGGGGCCCTACAATGAGCAGTTCTTC. V is TRBV24-1 and J is TRBJ2-1, with D perhaps being TRBD1 or TRBD2 (5 bases each). This CDR3 region has 15 residues. Germline-derived CDR1 and CDR2 are KGHDR and SFDVKD. V lost 0 bases, J lost 2 bases, and 7 bases lay in between.

The CDR3 loop reads CASSLPWYNEQFF. CDR3 in DNA: TGTGCCAGCAGTCTCCCTTGGTACAATGAGCAGTTCTTC. The rearrangement joins TRBV28 to TRBJ2-1; D is undetermined. The germline gives CDR1 MDHEN, CDR2 SYDVKM. Deletions cut 5 bases from V and 4 bases from J, with 9 bases between. CDR3 size: 13 residues.

The J gene is TRBJ2-2, the V gene TRBV4-3; D unresolved. The CDR3 loop spans 17 amino acids. Germline assignment: CDR1 LGHNA and CDR2 YSLEER. Deletions cut 1 base from V and 6 bases from J, with 18 bases between. CDR3 loop: CASSQAAGESYSGELFF. The DNA for the CDR3 is TGCGCCAGCAGCCAAGCCGCAGGAGAGTCCTACTCCGGGGAGCTGTTTTTT.

This clonotype was recorded at least ten times. The chain is built from TRBV30 and TRBJ1-5; D ambiguous. Trimming shortened V by 0 bases and J by 3 bases, and 12 bases separated the two germline ends. In germline, CDR1 is GTSNPN, CDR2 SVGIG (reference sequence). CDR3 length: 15 residues. The CDR3 sequence: CAWSVLNGPNQPQHF. In DNA, the CDR3 is TGTGCCTGGAGTGTACTCAACGGCCCCAATCAGCCCCAGCATTTT.